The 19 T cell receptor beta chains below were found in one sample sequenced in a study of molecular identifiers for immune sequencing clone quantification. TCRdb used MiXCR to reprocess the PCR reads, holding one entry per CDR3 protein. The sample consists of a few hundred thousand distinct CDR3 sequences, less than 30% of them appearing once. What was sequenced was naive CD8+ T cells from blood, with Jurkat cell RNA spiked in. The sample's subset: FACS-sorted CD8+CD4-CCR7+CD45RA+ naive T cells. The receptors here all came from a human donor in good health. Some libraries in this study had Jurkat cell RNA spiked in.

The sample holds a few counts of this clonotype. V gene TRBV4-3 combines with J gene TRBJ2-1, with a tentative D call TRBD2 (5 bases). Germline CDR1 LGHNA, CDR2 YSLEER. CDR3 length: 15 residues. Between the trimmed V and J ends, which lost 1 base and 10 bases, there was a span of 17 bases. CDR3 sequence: CASSQGTHAVAEQFF. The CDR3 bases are TGCGCCAGCAGCCAAGGGACTCACGCCGTGGCCGAGCAGTTCTTC.

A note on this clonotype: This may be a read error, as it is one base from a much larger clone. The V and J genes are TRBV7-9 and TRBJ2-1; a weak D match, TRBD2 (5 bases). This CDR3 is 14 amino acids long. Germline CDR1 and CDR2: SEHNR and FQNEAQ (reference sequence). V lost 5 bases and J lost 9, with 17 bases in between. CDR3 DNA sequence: TGTGCCAGCAGCCCGGGGAATGGCAACATTGAGCAGTTCTTC. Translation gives CASSPGNGNIEQFF. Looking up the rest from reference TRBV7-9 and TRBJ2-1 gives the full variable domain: DTGVSQNPRHKITKRGQNVTFRCDPISEHNRLYWYRQTLGQGPEFLTYFQNEAQLEKSRLLSDRFSAERPKGSFSTLEIQRTEQGDSAMYLCASSPGNGNIEQFFGPGTRLTVL.

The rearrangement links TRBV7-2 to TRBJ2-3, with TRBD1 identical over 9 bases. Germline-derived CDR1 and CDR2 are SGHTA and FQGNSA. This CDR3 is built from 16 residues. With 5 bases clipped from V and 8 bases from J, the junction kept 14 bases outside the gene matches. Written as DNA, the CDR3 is TGTGCCAGCAGCCTATGGGGACAGGGACGAATAGCTACGCAGTATTTT. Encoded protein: CASSLWGQGRIATQYF. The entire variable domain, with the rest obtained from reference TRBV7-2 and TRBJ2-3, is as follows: GAGVSQSPSNKVTEKGKDVELRCDPISGHTALYWYRQSLGQGLEFLIYFQGNSAPDKSGLPSDRFSAERTGGSVSTLTIQRTQQEDSAVYLCASSLWGQGRIATQYFGPGTRLTVL.

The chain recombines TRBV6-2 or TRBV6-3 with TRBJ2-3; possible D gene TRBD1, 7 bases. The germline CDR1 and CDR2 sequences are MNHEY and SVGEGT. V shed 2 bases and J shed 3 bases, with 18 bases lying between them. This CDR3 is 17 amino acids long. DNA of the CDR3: TGTGCCAGCAGTTACAGGGGGGCCCTCAGGGGGACAGATACGCAGTATTTT. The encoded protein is CASSYRGALRGTDTQYF.

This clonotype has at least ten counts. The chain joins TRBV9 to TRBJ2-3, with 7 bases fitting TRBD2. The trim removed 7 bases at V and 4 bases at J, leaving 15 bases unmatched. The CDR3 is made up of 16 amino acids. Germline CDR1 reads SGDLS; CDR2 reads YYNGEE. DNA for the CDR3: TGTGCCAGCTCCCCGGCGACGGGAGGCCCGGCAGATACGCAGTATTTT. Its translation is CASSPATGGPADTQYF.

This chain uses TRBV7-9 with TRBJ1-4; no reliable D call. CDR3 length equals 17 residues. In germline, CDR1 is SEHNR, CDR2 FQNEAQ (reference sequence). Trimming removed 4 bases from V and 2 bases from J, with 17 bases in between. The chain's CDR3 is CASSSSELQETNEKLFF. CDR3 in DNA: TGTGCCAGCAGCTCGTCGGAGCTCCAGGAGACTAATGAAAAACTGTTTTTT.

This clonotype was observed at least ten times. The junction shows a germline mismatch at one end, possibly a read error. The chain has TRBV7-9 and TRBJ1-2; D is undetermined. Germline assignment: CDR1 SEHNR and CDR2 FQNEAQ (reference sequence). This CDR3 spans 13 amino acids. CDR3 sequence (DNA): TGTGCCAGCAGTTTAGGGACTAACTATGGCTACACCTTC. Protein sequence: CASSLGTNYGYTF.

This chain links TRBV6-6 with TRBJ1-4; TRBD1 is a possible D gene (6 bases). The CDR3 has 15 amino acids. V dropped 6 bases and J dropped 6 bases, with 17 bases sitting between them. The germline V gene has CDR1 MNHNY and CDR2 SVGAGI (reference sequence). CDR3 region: CASSRDWGRHEKLFF. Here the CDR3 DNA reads TGTGCCAGCAGCAGAGACTGGGGGCGACATGAAAAACTGTTTTTT.

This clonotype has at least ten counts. The CDR3 loop is CASSHSYTAFSEQYF. CDR3 nucleotides: TGCGCCAGCAGCCACTCGTACACCGCCTTTTCCGAGCAGTACTTC. The chain joins TRBV4-1 to TRBJ2-7, with D unresolved. CDR1 and CDR2 from the germline V gene are MGHRA and YSYEKL. This CDR3 is 15 amino acids long. Between the trimmed V and J ends, which lost 3 bases and 6 bases, there was a span of 18 bases.

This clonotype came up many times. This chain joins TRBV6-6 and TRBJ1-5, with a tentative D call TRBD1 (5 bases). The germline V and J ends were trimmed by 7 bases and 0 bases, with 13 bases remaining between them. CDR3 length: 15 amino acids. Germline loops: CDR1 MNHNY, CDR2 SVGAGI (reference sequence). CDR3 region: CASTNWGSSNQPQHF. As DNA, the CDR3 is TGTGCCAGCACCAACTGGGGGTCTAGCAATCAGCCCCAGCATTTT.

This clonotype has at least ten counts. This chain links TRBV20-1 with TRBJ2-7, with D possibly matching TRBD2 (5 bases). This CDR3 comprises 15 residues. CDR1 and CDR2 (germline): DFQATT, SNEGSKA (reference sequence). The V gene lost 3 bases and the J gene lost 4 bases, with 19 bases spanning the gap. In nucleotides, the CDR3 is TGCAGTGCTAGTGAGCAAAAAAGGACTGGTTACGAGCAGTACTTC. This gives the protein CSASEQKRTGYEQYF.

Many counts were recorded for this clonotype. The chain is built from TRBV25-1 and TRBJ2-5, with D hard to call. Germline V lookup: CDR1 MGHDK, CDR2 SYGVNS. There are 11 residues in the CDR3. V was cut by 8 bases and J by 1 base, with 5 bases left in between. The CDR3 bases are TGTGCCAGCGGCCTCCAAGAGACCCAGTACTTC. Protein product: CASGLQETQYF.

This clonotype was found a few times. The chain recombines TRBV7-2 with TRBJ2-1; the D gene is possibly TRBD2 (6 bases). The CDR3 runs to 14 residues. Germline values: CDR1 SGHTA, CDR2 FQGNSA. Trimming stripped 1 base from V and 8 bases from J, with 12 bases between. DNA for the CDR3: TGTGCCAGCAGCTTAGGTGTAGGGGACTATGAGCAGTTCTTC. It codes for CASSLGVGDYEQFF.

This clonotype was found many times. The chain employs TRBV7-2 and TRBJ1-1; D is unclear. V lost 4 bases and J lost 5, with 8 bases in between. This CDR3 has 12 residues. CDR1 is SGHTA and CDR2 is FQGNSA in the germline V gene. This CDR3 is CASSSTLTEAFF. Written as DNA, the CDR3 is TGTGCCAGCAGCTCGACTTTGACTGAAGCTTTCTTT.

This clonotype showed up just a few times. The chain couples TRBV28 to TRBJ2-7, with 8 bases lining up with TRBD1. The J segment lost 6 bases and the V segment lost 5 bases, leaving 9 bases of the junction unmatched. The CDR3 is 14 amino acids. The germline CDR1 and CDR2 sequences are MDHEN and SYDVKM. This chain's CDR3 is CASSRRTGPFEQYF. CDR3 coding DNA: TGTGCCAGCAGTCGAAGGACAGGGCCTTTCGAGCAGTACTTC.

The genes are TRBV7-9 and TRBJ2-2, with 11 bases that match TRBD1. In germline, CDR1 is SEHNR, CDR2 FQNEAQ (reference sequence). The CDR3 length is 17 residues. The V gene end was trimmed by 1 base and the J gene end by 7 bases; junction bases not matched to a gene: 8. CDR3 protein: CASSLGSGQGDVGELFF. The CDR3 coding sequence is TGTGCCAGCAGCTTAGGATCGGGACAGGGGGACGTCGGGGAGCTGTTTTTT.

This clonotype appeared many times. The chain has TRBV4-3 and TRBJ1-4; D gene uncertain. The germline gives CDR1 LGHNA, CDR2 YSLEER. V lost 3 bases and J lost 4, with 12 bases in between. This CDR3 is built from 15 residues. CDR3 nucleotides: TGCGCCAGCAGCCATGGAACCGGGATTAATGAAAAACTGTTTTTT. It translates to CASSHGTGINEKLFF.

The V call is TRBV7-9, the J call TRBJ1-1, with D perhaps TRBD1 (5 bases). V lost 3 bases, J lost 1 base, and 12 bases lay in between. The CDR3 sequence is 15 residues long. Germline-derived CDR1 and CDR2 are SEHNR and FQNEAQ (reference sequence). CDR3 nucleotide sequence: TGTGCCAGCAGCTTTCTGGGGCCGCCGAACACTGAAGCTTTCTTT. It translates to CASSFLGPPNTEAFF.

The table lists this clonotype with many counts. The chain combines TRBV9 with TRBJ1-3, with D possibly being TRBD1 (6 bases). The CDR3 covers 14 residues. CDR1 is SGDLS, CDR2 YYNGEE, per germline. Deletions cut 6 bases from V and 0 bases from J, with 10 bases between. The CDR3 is CASMGTSSGNTIYF. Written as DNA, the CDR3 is TGTGCCAGCATGGGGACATCCTCTGGAAACACCATATATTTT.